This T cell receptor (beta chain) appears in the sequencing data of a study of OX40 agonist ivuxolimab in advanced cancers. Background on the study: Patients enrolled in dose escalation were diagnosed with hepatocellular carcinoma, melanoma, renal cell or head and neck cancer. It was permissible to have had prior anti-PD-1, anti-PD-L1 or anti-CTLA-4 therapy, and approximately 40% had some.

The method was immunoSEQ multiplex PCR; TCRdb's version includes in-frame clones alone and lacks a portion of them. The repertoire has approximately 13,000 clones, 80% of them found once; the top ten carry roughly 19%. Germline V CDR1 and CDR2: SGHRS, YFSETQ. V lost 4 bases to trimming and J lost 1 base, with 11 bases between them. The CDR3 has 15 amino acids. This clonotype originated in an adult with an advanced solid tumor such as melanoma, head and neck, liver or kidney cancer. The chain is built from TRBV5-1 and TRBJ2-2; D ambiguous. The starting material was CD4+ or CD8+ T cells sorted from blood, obtained in a trial of the OX40 agonist ivuxolimab. This chain's CDR3 is CASSAYPQNTGELFF. Written as DNA, the CDR3 is TGCGCCAGCAGCGCATACCCACAGAACACCGGGGAGCTGTTTTTT. Full variable domain (outside the CDR3, taken from reference TRBV5-1 and TRBJ2-2): KAGVTQTPRYLIKTRGQQVTLSCSPISGHRSVSWYQQTPGQGLQFLFEYFSETQRNKGNFPGRFSGRQFSNSRSEMNVSTLELGDSALYLCASSAYPQNTGELFFGEGSRLTVL.